One and the same sample provided the 6 T cell receptor beta chains below, sequenced in a study of neurological immune-mediated disorders. TCRdb independently ran MiXCR on the 5' RACE reads; one entry per CDR3 protein. The repertoire includes roughly 70,000 distinct CDR3 sequences, around 5.2% of them detected once, and about 2.8% sits in the top ten. The material sequenced was PBMCs. Every receptor here comes from a woman between 25 and 40 years old with multiple sclerosis.

This clonotype has ten or more counts. A read error may produce the germline difference seen at one junction end. This sequence joins TRBV7-2 and TRBJ1-5, with 7 bases lining up with TRBD1. The CDR3 is 13 amino acids. Germline V gene data show CDR1 as SGHTA and CDR2 as FQGNSA. The CDR3 reads CASSLDRQGPQNF. For the CDR3, the DNA is TGTGCCAGCAGCTTAGATCGACAGGGTCCCCAGAATTTT.

This clonotype occurred many times. V and J are TRBV6-5 and TRBJ1-1; no definite D call. Trimming removed 1 base at V and 10 bases at J, with 16 bases between. Looked up from germline, CDR1 is MNHEY and CDR2 is SVGAGI. The CDR3 covers 14 residues. The CDR3 DNA reads TGTGCCAGCAGTTACTTCACGGGTGAGGGTGGAGCTTTCTTT. Its protein product is CASSYFTGEGGAFF.

Many counts were recorded for this clonotype. The chain combines TRBV9 with TRBJ2-6, with D possibly being TRBD1 or TRBD2 (5 bases each). Germline loops: CDR1 SGDLS, CDR2 YYNGEE. Trimming left V 4 bases short and J 0 bases short, with 26 bases between. The CDR3 is made up of 21 amino acids. In nucleotides, the CDR3 is TGTGCCAGCAGCCCTCACCGGGACGGCTTTTATATGAGCTCTGGGGCCAACGTCCTGACTTTC. Protein sequence: CASSPHRDGFYMSSGANVLTF.

The sample holds many counts of this clonotype. This chain links TRBV5-1 with TRBJ1-6; 8 bases are a match to TRBD1. The V gene's germline CDR1 is SGHRS and CDR2 YFSETQ. Trimming at V came to 6 bases and at J to 8 bases, leaving 10 bases not matched to a gene. The CDR3 runs 15 residues. In nucleotides, the CDR3 is TGCGCCAGCAAGGAAGGGACAGGCAATCATTCACCCCTCCACTTT. Protein sequence: CASKEGTGNHSPLHF.

The V and J genes are TRBV7-9 and TRBJ1-1; the D is unclear. V dropped 5 bases and J dropped 1 base, with 8 bases sitting between them. The CDR3 extends over 13 amino acids. Germline V lookup: CDR1 SEHNR, CDR2 FQNEAQ (reference sequence). CDR3 in amino acids: CASSPSENTEAFF. CDR3 bases: TGTGCCAGCAGCCCGTCGGAGAACACTGAAGCTTTCTTT. Combining the CDR3 with reference TRBV7-9 and TRBJ1-1 gives the whole variable domain DTGVSQNPRHKITKRGQNVTFRCDPISEHNRLYWYRQTLGQGPEFLTYFQNEAQLEKSRLLSDRFSAERPKGSFSTLEIQRTEQGDSAMYLCASSPSENTEAFFGQGTRLTVV.

On this clonotype itself: At one of its ends the junction is not consistent with the germline gene, which may arise from a read error. The chain is built from TRBV11-2 and TRBJ1-6; the D is unclear. The CDR3 spans 14 residues. Germline-derived CDR1 and CDR2 are SGHAT and FQNNGV. CDR3 region: CASSLDSLNSPLHF. The CDR3 DNA sequence: TGTGCCAGCAGCTTAGACAGTCTTAATTCACCGCTCCACTTT.